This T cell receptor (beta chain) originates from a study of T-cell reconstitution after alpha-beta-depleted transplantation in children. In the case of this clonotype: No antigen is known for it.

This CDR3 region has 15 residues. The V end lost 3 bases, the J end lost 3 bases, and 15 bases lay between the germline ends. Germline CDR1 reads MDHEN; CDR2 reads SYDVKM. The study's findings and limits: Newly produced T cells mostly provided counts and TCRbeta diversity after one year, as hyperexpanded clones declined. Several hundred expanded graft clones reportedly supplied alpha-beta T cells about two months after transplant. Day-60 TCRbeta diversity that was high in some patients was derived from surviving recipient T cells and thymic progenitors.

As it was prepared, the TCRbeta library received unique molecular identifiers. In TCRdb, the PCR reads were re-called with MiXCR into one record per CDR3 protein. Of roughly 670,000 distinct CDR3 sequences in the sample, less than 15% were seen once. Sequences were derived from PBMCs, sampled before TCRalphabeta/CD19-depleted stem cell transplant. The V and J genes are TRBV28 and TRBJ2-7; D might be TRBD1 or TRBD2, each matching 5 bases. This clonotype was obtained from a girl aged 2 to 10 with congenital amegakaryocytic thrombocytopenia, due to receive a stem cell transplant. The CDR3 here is CASSFGGKGDYEQYF. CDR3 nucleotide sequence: TGTGCCAGCAGTTTTGGGGGAAAAGGGGACTACGAGCAGTACTTC.